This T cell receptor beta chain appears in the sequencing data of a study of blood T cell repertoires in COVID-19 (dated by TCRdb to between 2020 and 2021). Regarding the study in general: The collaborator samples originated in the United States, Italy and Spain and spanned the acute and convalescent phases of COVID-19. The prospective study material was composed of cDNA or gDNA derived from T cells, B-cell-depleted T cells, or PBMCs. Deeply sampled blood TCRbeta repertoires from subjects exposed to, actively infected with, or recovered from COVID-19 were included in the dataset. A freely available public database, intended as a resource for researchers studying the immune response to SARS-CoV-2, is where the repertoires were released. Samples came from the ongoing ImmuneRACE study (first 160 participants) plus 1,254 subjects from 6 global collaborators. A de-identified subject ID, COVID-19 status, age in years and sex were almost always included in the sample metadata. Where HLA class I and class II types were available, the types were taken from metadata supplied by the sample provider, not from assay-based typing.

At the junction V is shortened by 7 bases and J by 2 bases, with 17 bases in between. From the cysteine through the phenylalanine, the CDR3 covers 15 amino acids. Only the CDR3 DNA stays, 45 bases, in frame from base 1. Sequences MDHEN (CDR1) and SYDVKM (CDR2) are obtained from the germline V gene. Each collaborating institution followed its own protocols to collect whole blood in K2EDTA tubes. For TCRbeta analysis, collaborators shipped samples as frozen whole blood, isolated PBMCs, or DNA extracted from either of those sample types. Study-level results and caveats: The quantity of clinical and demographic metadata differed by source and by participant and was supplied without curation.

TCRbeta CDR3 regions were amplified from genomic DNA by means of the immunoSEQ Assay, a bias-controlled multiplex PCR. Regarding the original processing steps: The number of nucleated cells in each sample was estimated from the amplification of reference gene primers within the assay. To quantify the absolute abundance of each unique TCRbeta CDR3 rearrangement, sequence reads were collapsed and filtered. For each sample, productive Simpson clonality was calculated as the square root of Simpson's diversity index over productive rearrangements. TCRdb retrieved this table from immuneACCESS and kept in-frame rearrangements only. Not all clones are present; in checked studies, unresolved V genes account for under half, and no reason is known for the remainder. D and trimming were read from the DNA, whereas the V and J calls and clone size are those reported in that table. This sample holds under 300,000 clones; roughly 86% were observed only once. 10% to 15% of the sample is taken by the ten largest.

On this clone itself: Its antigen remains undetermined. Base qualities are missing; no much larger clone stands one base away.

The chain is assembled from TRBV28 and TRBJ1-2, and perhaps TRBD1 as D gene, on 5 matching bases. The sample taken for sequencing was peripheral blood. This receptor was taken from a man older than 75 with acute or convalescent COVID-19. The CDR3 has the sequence CASTRPGQRNYGYTF. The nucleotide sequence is TGTGCCAGCACCCGACCCGGACAACGCAACTATGGCTACACCTTC.